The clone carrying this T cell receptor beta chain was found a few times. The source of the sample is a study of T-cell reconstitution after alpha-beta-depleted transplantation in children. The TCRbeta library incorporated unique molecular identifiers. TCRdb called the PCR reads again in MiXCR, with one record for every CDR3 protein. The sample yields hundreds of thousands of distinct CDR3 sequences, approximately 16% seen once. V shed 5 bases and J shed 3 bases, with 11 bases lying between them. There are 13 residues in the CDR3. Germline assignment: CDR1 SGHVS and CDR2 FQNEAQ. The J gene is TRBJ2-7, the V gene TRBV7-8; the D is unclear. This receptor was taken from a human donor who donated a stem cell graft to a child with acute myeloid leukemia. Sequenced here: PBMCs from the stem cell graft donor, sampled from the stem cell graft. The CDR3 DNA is TGTGCCAGCAGCGCGACAATGTTCTACGAGCAGTACTTC. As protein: CASSATMFYEQYF.